The clone carrying this T cell receptor beta chain was counted between two and nine times. Its antigen remains unknown. The data belong to a study of cytomegalovirus exposure and HLA in healthy donors. Whole-study results and caveats: Another analysis was done later, and it associated 16,951 TCR beta sequences with HLA alleles at 0.05 false discovery rate. In the analysis, some V segments, TRBV6-2 and TRBV6-3 included, were excluded as indistinguishable. Previously analyzed data showed that most TCR beta V segments were productive at a frequency of about 90% or about 30%. Most TCR sequences were seen very rarely across donors, but some public TCRs occurred in many.

Primers included in the PCR were 60 Vbeta and 13 Jbeta primers. Using immunoSEQ multiplex PCR, the repertoire was profiled, and TCRdb retains in-frame clones only, with some absent. The sample contains roughly 130,000 clones, 80% of which appear only once. This CDR3 region has 14 residues. Trimming cost V 3 bases and J 0 bases, with 6 bases left between them. Per the germline V gene, CDR1 is KGHSH and CDR2 is LQKENI. The sequenced sample consisted of PBMCs. The TCR originated in a male donor in good health and CMV-seronegative. The V gene is TRBV18, the J gene TRBJ1-3; D not certain. The CDR3 loop is CASSPLSSGNTIYF. The DNA for the CDR3 is TGTGCCAGCTCACCCCTGAGCTCTGGAAACACCATATATTTT.